This T cell receptor beta chain was recorded in a study of blood T cell repertoires in COVID-19. Study-level background: Acute-phase and convalescent COVID-19 samples originated in the United States, Italy and Spain. Sample material is recorded as cDNA or gDNA derived from T cells, B-cell-depleted T cells, or PBMCs.

In the original analysis: Cell counts per sample came from amplifying reference gene primers. The table came from immunoSEQ multiplex PCR; TCRdb's copy has only in-frame clones and leaves some out. For V, J and clone size, that table is used; D and trimming come from the DNA. The sample has roughly 50,000 clones; more than 70% are singletons. Within the sample, this clone is medium-sized. The CDR3 runs to 15 residues. Germline assignment: CDR1 LGHDT and CDR2 YNNKEL (reference sequence). Deletions cut 5 bases from V and 0 bases from J, with 10 bases between. V usage is TRBV3-1 (or the pseudogene TRBV3-2) and J usage is TRBJ2-2; unclear D gene. Sequenced material: peripheral blood. The sequence was collected from a woman in her sixties with acute or convalescent COVID-19. CDR3 bases: TGTGCCAGCAGCACGAGACTGGCGAACACCGGGGAGCTGTTTTTT. This sequence encodes CASSTRLANTGELFF.